Reported below is one T cell receptor (beta chain). Its antigen is as yet unknown. The data are from a study of T cells in tumors after PD-1 blockade. Turning to the study itself: A subset received ongoing vismodegib 150 mg daily alongside anti-PD-1 therapy. Peripheral blood samples averaged 36,536 unique clonotypes and about 120,000 templates.

The study, taken as a whole, reports: Blood contained about two fifths of the tumor's TCR clonotypes.

Germline CDR1 reads SGHRS; CDR2 reads YFSETQ. The CDR3 spans 14 residues. Trimming stripped 4 bases from V and 1 base from J, with 11 bases between. Sequencing used immunoSEQ multiplex PCR; TCRdb keeps in-frame clones, though not all of them. The table lists some 66,000 clones, around 74% of them singletons. Genomic DNA template from tumor biopsies or peripheral blood, about 616 ng to 6,500 ng input. The rearrangement links TRBV5-1 to TRBJ2-5; D is uncertain. This clonotype was sampled from a human donor with basal cell carcinoma. Specimen: PBMCs, collected after anti-PD-1 treatment. CDR3 DNA: TGCGCCAGCAGCGTACTACACTTCCAAGAGACCCAGTACTTC. As protein: CASSVLHFQETQYF. Using reference TRBV5-1 and TRBJ2-5 for the parts outside the CDR3, the full variable domain is KAGVTQTPRYLIKTRGQQVTLSCSPISGHRSVSWYQQTPGQGLQFLFEYFSETQRNKGNFPGRFSGRQFSNSRSEMNVSTLELGDSALYLCASSVLHFQETQYFGPGTRLLVL.